The source of this T cell receptor beta chain is a study of T cell clonality in common variable immunodeficiency. Study-level points and caveats: In common variable immunodeficiency, TCR beta chains reportedly carried fewer deletions and N-nucleotide insertions. TCRbeta clonality was increased in CVID versus healthy controls. Authors noted CVID clonality's cause needs subpopulation repertoire sequencing.

The repertoire was sequenced with immunoSEQ multiplex PCR; TCRdb's copy has only in-frame clones and lacks some. The sample was found to contain around 45,000 clones, and every one recurs. This clone was seen many times. Antigen unknown. The read terminates 3 residues before the CDR3 end, so the remaining end is supplied by the germline J gene. The CDR3 runs to 15 residues. J was trimmed by 1 base and V by 5 bases; bases with no gene match: 4. Germline V CDR1 and CDR2: KGHSH, LQKENI. J is TRBJ2-3 and V is TRBV18; 9 bases align to TRBD1. Source material: peripheral blood mononuclear cells. This receptor was taken from a person between 18 and 69 years old in good health. The CDR3 loop is CASSTRTGGTDTQYF. The DNA read from the CDR3 is TGTGCCAGCTCAACTCGGACAGGGGGCACAGATACG.